These 17 T cell receptor beta chains were sequenced from one sample in a study of T cell responses to AZD1222 COVID-19 vaccine. Sequencing used immunoSEQ multiplex PCR; TCRdb keeps in-frame clones, though not all of them. The top ten hold about 7.8% of the sample, which has about 110,000 clones, under 95% seen once. The sample in question was peripheral blood, obtained on day 0 of AZD1222 vaccination. Receptors originate from an adult in good health.

The rearrangement links TRBV27 to TRBJ2-7, with D unclear. The CDR3 extends over 11 amino acids. Per the germline V gene, CDR1 is MNHEY and CDR2 is SMNVEV (reference sequence). The V end was cut by 6 bases, the J end by 6 bases, with 9 bases between. The CDR3 DNA follows: TGTGCCAGCAGCCTCTTGGGCGAGCAGTACTTC. Protein: CASSLLGEQYF.

V gene TRBV27 combines with J gene TRBJ1-6; no reliable D call. This CDR3 comprises 12 residues. CDR1 and CDR2 from the germline V gene are MNHEY and SMNVEV (reference sequence). V gave up 5 bases and J gave up 14 bases, with 13 bases separating them. The chain's CDR3 is CASSPLTGTLHF. The CDR3 region has the DNA TGTGCCAGCAGTCCCCTGACGGGTACCCTCCACTTT.

J is TRBJ1-1 and V is TRBV2; D unclear. The V gene's germline CDR1 is SNHLY and CDR2 FYNNEI. Trimming removed 3 bases at V and 0 bases at J, with 8 bases between. CDR3 size: 14 residues. CDR3 DNA sequence: TGTGCCAGCAGTGAGACCGGGATGAACACTGAAGCTTTCTTT. This encodes CASSETGMNTEAFF.

The CDR3 sequence: CASRGIQNTEAFF. The CDR3, as DNA: TGCGCCAGCAGAGGTATCCAAAACACTGAAGCTTTCTTT. The chain links TRBV4-1 to TRBJ1-1; unclear D gene. The CDR3 consists of 13 residues. Trimming shortened V by 6 bases and J by 2 bases, and 10 bases separated the two germline ends. CDR1 and CDR2 from the germline V gene are MGHRA and YSYEKL.

On this clone itself: This CDR3 is also generated by other DNA sequences in the sample. V usage is TRBV28 and J usage is TRBJ1-3, with D tentatively TRBD1 (6 bases). V dropped 3 bases and J dropped 4 bases, with 10 bases sitting between them. This CDR3 has 14 amino acids. Per the germline V gene, CDR1 is MDHEN and CDR2 is SYDVKM. The CDR3 reads CASSFYRAGNTIYF. CDR3 DNA sequence: TGTGCCAGCAGTTTTTACAGGGCAGGAAACACCATATATTTT.

The chain is built from TRBV2 and TRBJ1-4; D uncertain. The ends were cut back, 3 bases at V and 13 bases at J, with 12 bases in the middle. Germline V CDR1 and CDR2: SNHLY, FYNNEI. This CDR3 comprises 12 residues. The CDR3 loop is CASSEGVFGLFF. CDR3 DNA sequence: TGTGCCAGCAGTGAGGGAGTTTTCGGACTGTTTTTT.

This clone has only one observation. The rearrangement links TRBV5-8 to TRBJ1-1; maybe TRBD1 (6 bases). Germline V lookup: CDR1 SGHTS, CDR2 YDEGEE. The CDR3 contains 15 residues. Trimming removed 5 bases at V and 0 bases at J, with 14 bases between. CDR3 nucleotides: TGTGCCAGCAGGCTTAGGGGGAGGATGAACACTGAAGCTTTCTTT. Protein: CASRLRGRMNTEAFF.

The chain links TRBV10-3 to TRBJ1-1; D not resolved. Trimming took 3 bases from V and 2 from J, leaving 13 bases between them. CDR3 length: 15 residues. The germline gives CDR1 ENHRY, CDR2 SYGVKD. DNA for the CDR3: TGTGCCATCAGTGAAGGAGGAGCGGGAAACACTGAAGCTTTCTTT. Its protein product is CAISEGGAGNTEAFF.

This chain joins TRBV5-1 and TRBJ2-2; D possibly corresponds to TRBD1 (6 bases). The CDR3 is made up of 15 amino acids. With 3 bases removed from V and 4 bases from J, the gap between germline ends came to 13 bases. CDR1 SGHRS and CDR2 YFSETQ come from the germline V gene. In nucleotides, the CDR3 is TGCGCCAGCAGCTCGCAGGGGCCGGCCACCGGGGAGCTGTTTTTT. The encoded protein is CASSSQGPATGELFF.

V gene TRBV6-6 combines with J gene TRBJ2-7; D gene uncertain. Germline V gives CDR1 MNHNY, CDR2 SVGAGI (reference sequence). V lost 5 bases and J lost 2, with 7 bases in between. This CDR3 contains 12 residues. CDR3 nucleotides: TGTGCCAGCAGTCCGGGCCCCTACGAGCAGTACTTC. Amino acids: CASSPGPYEQYF.

This rearrangement joins TRBV6-1 to TRBJ1-5; D gene uncertain. The germline V gene encodes CDR1 MNHNS and CDR2 SASEGT. The CDR3 has 17 amino acids. The V gene lost 0 bases and the J gene lost 4 bases, with 16 bases spanning the gap. The CDR3 DNA reads as TGTGCCAGCAGTGAAGCTGGGCCGGGGTGGAGGAATCAGCCCCAGCATTTT. Translated, it gives CASSEAGPGWRNQPQHF.

This clone was observed once. The J gene is TRBJ1-4, the V gene TRBV7-9, with 8 nucleotides matching TRBD1. Trimming removed 2 bases from V and 8 bases from J; junction bases left unmatched: 4. The CDR3 spans 14 residues. Germline V gene sequence: CDR1 SEHNR, CDR2 FQNEAQ (reference sequence). CDR3 DNA sequence: TGTGCCAGCAGCTTACAGGGGGCGGGGGAAAAACTGTTTTTT. It codes for CASSLQGAGEKLFF.

This clone appeared once. V gene TRBV3-1 (or the pseudogene TRBV3-2) combines with J gene TRBJ2-1; tentatively, D is TRBD1 or TRBD2 (6 bases each). The V gene lost 0 bases and the J gene lost 4 bases, with 19 bases spanning the gap. CDR3 length equals 18 residues. Germline V gene sequence: CDR1 LGHDT, CDR2 YNNKEL (reference sequence). CDR3 residues: CASSQDRRRGPNYNEQFF. The CDR3 DNA is TGTGCCAGCAGCCAAGATAGGAGACGGGGGCCCAATTACAATGAGCAGTTCTTC.

V and J are TRBV30 and TRBJ2-1, with 9 bases aligning to TRBD2. The CDR3 runs 14 residues. Germline V gives CDR1 GTSNPN, CDR2 SVGIG (reference sequence). The V and J ends lost 0 bases and 8 bases, in that order; junction bases with no gene match: 5. CDR3 coding DNA: TGTGCCTGGAGTGTTATAGCGGGGGAGGATGAGCAGTTCTTC. Protein product: CAWSVIAGEDEQFF.

V gene TRBV4-2 combines with J gene TRBJ2-7; perhaps TRBD1 as D (5 bases). V was pared by 0 bases and J by 3 bases, with 12 bases between. Looked up from germline, CDR1 is LGHNA and CDR2 is YNFKEQ. The CDR3 is 15 residues long. As DNA, the CDR3 is TGTGCCAGCAGCCAAGACGAACAGGCCCGCTACGAGCAGTACTTC. This gives the protein CASSQDEQARYEQYF.

The chain has TRBV6-2 or TRBV6-3 and TRBJ2-3; 13 bases match TRBD2. V lost 3 bases to trimming and J lost 2 bases; unmatched junction nucleotides: 5. CDR1 and CDR2 (germline): MNHEY, SVGEGT. This CDR3 is built from 17 residues. The CDR3 loop reads CASSYMGTSGATDTQYF. The DNA of the CDR3 is TGTGCCAGCAGTTATATGGGGACTAGCGGGGCCACAGATACGCAGTATTTT.

The genes are TRBV5-1 and TRBJ2-1; a possible D gene is TRBD2 (7 bases). Looked up from germline, CDR1 is SGHRS and CDR2 is YFSETQ. The ends were cut back, 0 bases at V and 5 bases at J, with 18 bases in the middle. This CDR3 contains 17 residues. In DNA form, the CDR3 reads TGCGCCAGCAGCTTGGCGGGCGGGGGCCGGAGACACAATGAGCAGTTCTTC. As protein: CASSLAGGGRRHNEQFF.